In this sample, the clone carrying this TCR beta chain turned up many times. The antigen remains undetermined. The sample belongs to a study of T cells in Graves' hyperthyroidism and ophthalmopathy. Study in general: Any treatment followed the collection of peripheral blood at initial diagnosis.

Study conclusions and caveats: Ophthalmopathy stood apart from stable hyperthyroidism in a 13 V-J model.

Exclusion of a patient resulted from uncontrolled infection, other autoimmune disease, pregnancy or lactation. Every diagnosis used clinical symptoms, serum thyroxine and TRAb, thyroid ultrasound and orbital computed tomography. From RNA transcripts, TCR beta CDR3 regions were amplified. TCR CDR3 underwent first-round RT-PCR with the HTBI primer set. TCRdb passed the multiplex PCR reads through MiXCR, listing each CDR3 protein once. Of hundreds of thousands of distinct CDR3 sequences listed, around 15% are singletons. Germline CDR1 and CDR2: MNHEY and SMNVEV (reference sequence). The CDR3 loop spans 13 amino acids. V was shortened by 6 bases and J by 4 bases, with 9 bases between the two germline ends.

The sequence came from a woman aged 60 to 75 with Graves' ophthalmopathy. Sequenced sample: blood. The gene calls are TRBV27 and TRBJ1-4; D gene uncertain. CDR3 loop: CASRRWDNEKLFF. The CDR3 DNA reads TGTGCCAGCAGGAGATGGGATAATGAAAAACTGTTTTTT.